This T cell receptor beta chain appears in the sequencing data of a study of T cell changes during pregnancy in multiple sclerosis. Method: immunoSEQ multiplex PCR; TCRdb's copy keeps in-frame clones and lacks some. The profile covers some 76,000 clones, with over 90% appearing a single time and 0.29% taken by the ten largest. The ends were cut back, 6 bases at V and 2 bases at J, with 10 bases in the middle. The CDR3 covers 13 residues. Germline CDR1 reads SNHLY; CDR2 reads FYNNEI. The chain combines TRBV2 with TRBJ1-2; maybe TRBD1 (6 bases). The TCR sequence derives from a female donor with multiple sclerosis, enrolled in a pregnancy study. Sequencing used CD4+ T cells from peripheral blood mononuclear cells, obtained after pregnancy. CDR3 DNA sequence: TGTGCCAGCAGGATCACAGGGAACTATGGCTACACCTTC. Encoded protein: CASRITGNYGYTF.